These 22 T cell receptor beta chains came from one sample sequenced in a study of blood T cell repertoires in COVID-19. Libraries were prepared by immunoSEQ multiplex PCR; TCRdb keeps only in-frame clonotypes and omits some of them. This table holds 200,000 to 250,000 clones, about 85% found once. The sequenced sample was peripheral blood. These receptors were obtained from a man between 65 and 85 years old with acute or convalescent COVID-19.

The chain couples TRBV15 to TRBJ2-2, with 12 bases matching TRBD2. Germline V lookup: CDR1 LNHNV, CDR2 YYDKDF (reference sequence). The CDR3 totals 19 residues. Trimming cost V 1 base and J 3 bases; bases outside gene matches: 9. CDR3 protein: CATSRGLPLAGGHTGELFF. The CDR3 nucleotides are TGTGCCACCAGCAGAGGGTTACCACTAGCGGGAGGACACACCGGGGAGCTGTTTTTT.

This clone has more than one count but fewer than ten. The genes are TRBV5-1 and TRBJ1-5; TRBD1 might be the D (5 bases). V lost 4 bases to trimming and J lost 0 bases, with 8 bases between them. The CDR3 totals 14 residues. Germline CDR1 reads SGHRS; CDR2 reads YFSETQ. The CDR3 sequence: CASSPGGSNQPQHF. The DNA of the CDR3 is TGCGCCAGCAGCCCGGGGGGTAGCAATCAGCCCCAGCATTTT.

The CDR3 here is CASSPRQGSTDTQYF. The CDR3 bases are TGTGCCAGCAGCCCCCGGCAGGGGAGCACAGATACGCAGTATTTT. The rearrangement joins TRBV14 to TRBJ2-3; maybe TRBD1 (6 bases). Germline V gene data show CDR1 as SGHDN and CDR2 as FVKESK. This CDR3 has 15 amino acids. The V end lost 4 bases, the J end lost 0 bases, and 11 bases lay between the germline ends.

V is TRBV4-2 and J is TRBJ2-5, with 12 bases matching TRBD2. The length of the CDR3 is 19 residues. Per germline, CDR1 LGHNA and CDR2 YNFKEQ. The ends lost 0 bases at V and 2 bases at J; junction bases unmatched: 10. The CDR3 DNA reads as TGTGCCAGCAGCCAAGATGGGCTAGCGGGAGGGCCGAGGCAAGAGACCCAGTACTTC. Translation gives CASSQDGLAGGPRQETQYF.

The CDR3 nucleotides read TGTGCTAGTGGTCCTCTTCCAGAGACCCAGTACTTC. This sequence encodes CASGPLPETQYF. The chain is built from TRBV12-5 and TRBJ2-5; D is uncertain. V was trimmed by 5 bases and J by 4 bases, leaving 8 bases between them. Per germline, CDR1 LGHNT and CDR2 FRNRAP. This CDR3 has 12 residues.

There are a few counts of this clone. V gene TRBV4-1 combines with J gene TRBJ1-5; 7 nucleotides line up with TRBD1. CDR3 length: 15 residues. The V gene end was trimmed by 4 bases and the J gene end by 2 bases; junction bases not matched to a gene: 5. Germline-derived CDR1 and CDR2 are MGHRA and YSYEKL. The DNA of the CDR3 is TGCGCCAGCAGCCCCCGGGACAGCCGCAATCAGCCCCAGCATTTT. This encodes CASSPRDSRNQPQHF.

This chain uses TRBV28 with TRBJ1-4; 11 bases fit TRBD1. The CDR3 length is 16 residues. The J segment lost 8 bases and the V segment lost 2 bases, leaving 7 bases of the junction unmatched. Germline values: CDR1 MDHEN, CDR2 SYDVKM. The CDR3 DNA is TGTGCCAGCAGTTTAGCCCGGACAGGGGGCCGGGAAAAACTGTTTTTT. It is translated as CASSLARTGGREKLFF.

The chain is built from TRBV18 and TRBJ1-3; D unclear. In germline, CDR1 is KGHSH, CDR2 LQKENI. The CDR3 length is 17 residues. V was pared by 3 bases and J by 0 bases, with 15 bases between. The CDR3 loop reads CASSPILPVDSGNTIYF. CDR3 in DNA: TGTGCCAGCTCACCTATACTACCGGTCGACTCTGGAAACACCATATATTTT.

CDR3 sequence reads: CASSQASSYNEQFF. The CDR3, as DNA: TGCGCCAGCAGCCAAGCTAGCTCCTACAATGAGCAGTTCTTC. V is TRBV4-1 and J is TRBJ2-1; D remains ambiguous. Germline assignment: CDR1 MGHRA and CDR2 YSYEKL. The CDR3 has 14 amino acids. The V end was cut by 1 base, the J end by 0 bases, with 4 bases between.

This sequence joins TRBV6-5 and TRBJ2-7; D may be TRBD2 (7 bases). V was clipped by 8 bases and J by 5 bases, with 16 bases between them. CDR1 and CDR2 from the germline V gene are MNHEY and SVGAGI. This CDR3 region has 13 residues. The CDR3 protein is CASLRWEGDEQYF. The DNA for the CDR3 is TGTGCCAGCCTTCGGTGGGAGGGGGACGAGCAGTACTTC.

V gene TRBV30 combines with J gene TRBJ2-3; D is perhaps TRBD1 (6 bases). Germline assignment: CDR1 GTSNPN and CDR2 SVGIG (reference sequence). Trimming shortened V by 1 base and J by 7 bases, and 15 bases separated the two germline ends. The CDR3 sequence is 14 residues long. The CDR3: CAWSGGGPGHTQYF. The CDR3, as DNA: TGTGCCTGGAGTGGAGGGGGTCCTGGCCATACGCAGTATTTT.

This sequence joins TRBV19 and TRBJ2-1; a possible D gene is TRBD2 (7 bases). The CDR3 is 16 residues long. Deletions cut 2 bases from V and 6 bases from J, with 17 bases between. CDR1 LNHDA and CDR2 SQIVND come from the germline V gene (reference sequence). CDR3 residues: CASSIRRGARGNEQFF. In DNA, the CDR3 is TGTGCCAGTAGTATACGACGGGGGGCTAGAGGCAATGAGCAGTTCTTC.

The genes are TRBV27 and TRBJ2-3; 9 bases agree with TRBD2. This CDR3 is built from 15 residues. V lost 3 bases to trimming and J lost 4 bases; unmatched junction nucleotides: 5. Per the germline V gene, CDR1 is MNHEY and CDR2 is SMNVEV (reference sequence). CDR3 protein: CASSLVAGVADTQYF. DNA of the CDR3: TGTGCCAGCAGTTTGGTAGCGGGAGTGGCAGATACGCAGTATTTT.

The V gene is TRBV3-1 (or the pseudogene TRBV3-2), the J gene TRBJ2-5; 9 bases map to TRBD1. This CDR3 spans 17 amino acids. Germline V gives CDR1 LGHDT, CDR2 YNNKEL (reference sequence). J gave up 5 bases and V 0 bases, and 10 bases lay outside the gene matches. The CDR3 DNA reads as TGTGCCAGCAGCCAAGATGGACAGGGGCCACAGGGGGAGACCCAGTACTTC. Its protein product is CASSQDGQGPQGETQYF.

The chain carries TRBV4-2 and TRBJ1-3, with 8 bases aligning to TRBD1. The CDR3 runs 16 residues. Germline-derived CDR1 and CDR2 are LGHNA and YNFKEQ. V dropped 0 bases and J dropped 3; count of bases not matched to a gene: 4. The CDR3 nucleotides are TGTGCCAGCAGCCAAGAGATTGGACAGGGTGGAAACACCATATATTTT. Translated, it gives CASSQEIGQGGNTIYF.

J is TRBJ1-1 and V is TRBV11-2; 8 bases match TRBD1. This CDR3 contains 14 residues. Germline-derived CDR1 and CDR2 are SGHAT and FQNNGV. V was pared by 4 bases and J by 1 base, with 2 bases of the junction left unmatched. The CDR3 loop is CASSSTGGNTEAFF. The CDR3 coding sequence is TGTGCCAGCAGCTCAACAGGGGGGAACACTGAAGCTTTCTTT.

The rearrangement links TRBV27 to TRBJ2-1; 10 nucleotides align to TRBD1. With V trimmed by 4 bases and J by 6 bases, 6 bases remained unmatched. The CDR3 spans 15 residues. Looked up from germline, CDR1 is MNHEY and CDR2 is SMNVEV (reference sequence). The CDR3 DNA reads as TGTGCCAGCAGTTCCCGGGACAGGGGCCCCAATGAGCAGTTCTTC. Its translation is CASSSRDRGPNEQFF.

CDR3: CASSRPSSSTNEQFF. The DNA for the CDR3 is TGTGCCAGCAGCAGACCTAGTAGTAGCACAAATGAGCAGTTCTTC. The V call is TRBV7-8, the J call TRBJ2-1; D unresolved. V lost 5 bases and J 7 bases, leaving 18 bases between the germline ends. Per the germline V gene, CDR1 is SGHVS and CDR2 is FQNEAQ. This CDR3 has 15 amino acids.

V gene TRBV27 combines with J gene TRBJ2-5, with D possibly being TRBD2 (5 bases). Trimming took off 5 bases at V and 2 bases at J, with 12 bases between the two ends. CDR1 and CDR2 from the germline V gene are MNHEY and SMNVEV (reference sequence). This CDR3 is 14 amino acids long. CDR3 protein: CASSPGIEQETQYF. DNA of the CDR3: TGTGCCAGCAGTCCCGGGATAGAACAAGAGACCCAGTACTTC.

The rearrangement joins TRBV6-5 to TRBJ2-3, with 10 bases matching TRBD2. Germline assignment: CDR1 MNHEY and CDR2 SVGAGI. This CDR3 is 15 amino acids long. The junction had 4 bases not matched to a gene; V was cut back by 5 bases and J by 2 bases. The CDR3 DNA reads TGTGCCAGCAGTAGGACTAGCGGATACACAGATACGCAGTATTTT. Its translation is CASSRTSGYTDTQYF.

V and J are TRBV28 and TRBJ1-2; 10 bases are a match to TRBD1. The CDR3 consists of 15 residues. Germline CDR1 reads MDHEN; CDR2 reads SYDVKM. The trim removed 4 bases at V and 3 bases at J, leaving 5 bases unmatched. The CDR3 DNA follows: TGTGCCAGCAGTTCACCGGACAGGGGGGACTATGGCTACACCTTC. This codes for CASSSPDRGDYGYTF.

The CDR3 DNA reads as TGCGCCAGCACCTACCGTACCGGGACAGATACGCAGTATTTT. Translating it yields CASTYRTGTDTQYF. This rearrangement joins TRBV5-1 to TRBJ2-3, with D unclear. The CDR3 spans 14 residues. Trimming stripped 6 bases from V and 3 bases from J, with 14 bases between. Germline assignment: CDR1 SGHRS and CDR2 YFSETQ.